A single sample is the source of the 14 T cell receptor beta chains below, sequenced in a study of early T cells in non-severe SARS-CoV-2 infection. TCRdb analysed the 5' RACE reads with MiXCR anew, one entry per CDR3 protein. The sample gives approximately 120,000 distinct CDR3 sequences, more than 13% of which show up once; roughly 22% is in the top ten. Sequenced: whole blood. These TCRs come from an adult who was a healthcare worker with PCR-confirmed SARS-CoV-2 infection or an uninfected control (not recorded which).

This clonotype was counted between two and nine times. The J gene is TRBJ2-4, the V gene TRBV12-3 or TRBV12-4; possible D gene TRBD1, 5 bases. The CDR3 length is 13 residues. V gave up 8 bases and J gave up 6 bases, with 14 bases separating them. CDR3 bases: TGTGCCAGCCGTAAGCAGGGTCTAAACATTCAGTACTTC. Amino acid sequence: CASRKQGLNIQYF.

In this sample, this clonotype turned up many times. The gene calls are TRBV20-1 and TRBJ1-2, with D tentatively TRBD1 (5 bases). The CDR3 runs 14 residues. The V gene's germline CDR1 is DFQATT and CDR2 SNEGSKA (reference sequence). Trimming pared 2 bases from V and 4 bases from J, leaving 14 bases between. The CDR3 DNA is TGCAGTGCTAGACCCGTGACAGATAGCTATGGCTACACCTTC. Translation: CSARPVTDSYGYTF.

The sample holds a few counts of this clonotype. This chain joins TRBV7-6 and TRBJ2-5; TRBD2 agrees at 9 bases. Germline-derived CDR1 and CDR2 are SGHVS and FNYEAQ. This CDR3 is built from 16 residues. With 4 bases clipped from V and 5 bases from J, the junction kept 11 bases outside the gene matches. CDR3: CASSSTLAGAMETQYF. Written as DNA, the CDR3 is TGTGCCAGCAGCTCAACCTTAGCGGGGGCAATGGAGACCCAGTACTTC. The full variable domain, its missing parts supplied by reference TRBV7-6 and TRBJ2-5, is GAGVSQSPRYKVTKRGQDVALRCDPISGHVSLYWYRQALGQGPEFLTYFNYEAQQDKSGLPNDRFSAERPEGSISTLTIQRTEQRDSAMYRCASSSTLAGAMETQYFGPGTRLLVL.

Regarding this clonotype: This could be a read error, since a much larger clone is one nucleotide away. This chain joins TRBV5-4 and TRBJ1-1, with D possibly matching TRBD1 (6 bases). CDR3 length: 14 amino acids. Germline CDR1 is SGHNT and CDR2 is YYREEE (reference sequence). CDR3 in DNA: TGTGCCGGCAGAGGGGGACAAGTGAACACTGAAGCTTTCTTT. Encoded protein: CAGRGGQVNTEAFF.

The chain couples TRBV11-2 to TRBJ2-7; D is uncertain. CDR3 size: 12 residues. Germline V CDR1 and CDR2: SGHAT, FQNNGV. Trimming cost V 6 bases and J 3 bases, with 9 bases left between them. Here the CDR3 reads CASRLDGYEQYF. CDR3 nucleotide sequence: TGTGCCAGCAGACTGGACGGCTACGAGCAGTACTTC.

This clonotype was counted between two and nine times. This chain joins TRBV29-1 and TRBJ1-1, with 7 bases that match TRBD1. The CDR3 runs to 13 residues. The V gene's germline CDR1 is SQVTM and CDR2 ANQGSEA. J lost 9 bases, V lost 0 bases, and 7 bases had no gene match. This CDR3 is CSVEDRTGDQAFF. DNA for the CDR3: TGCAGCGTTGAAGATCGCACAGGGGATCAAGCTTTCTTT.

This chain uses TRBV27 with TRBJ2-1, with 7 bases lining up with TRBD2. CDR3 length: 14 amino acids. Trimming cost V 4 bases and J 3 bases; bases outside gene matches: 3. The germline CDR1 and CDR2 sequences are MNHEY and SMNVEV (reference sequence). The DNA for the CDR3 is TGTGCCAGCAGTTACCGGGACTACTACAATGAGCAGTTCTTC. This sequence encodes CASSYRDYYNEQFF.

V is TRBV28 and J is TRBJ1-5; no clear D. This CDR3 has 12 amino acids. Trimming shortened V by 6 bases and J by 0 bases, and 3 bases separated the two germline ends. Germline values: CDR1 MDHEN, CDR2 SYDVKM. The CDR3 protein is CASRDSNQPQHF. CDR3 sequence (DNA): TGTGCCAGCAGGGATAGCAATCAGCCCCAGCATTTT. Looking up the rest from reference TRBV28 and TRBJ1-5 gives the full variable domain: DVKVTQSSRYLVKRTGEKVFLECVQDMDHENMFWYRQDPGLGLRLIYFSYDVKMKEKGDIPEGYSVSREKKERFSLILESASTNQTSMYLCASRDSNQPQHFGDGTRLSIL.

The chain carries TRBV3-1 and TRBJ1-2, with TRBD1 matching over 8 bases. The V segment lost 1 base and the J segment 7 bases; nucleotides outside the gene matches: 2. This CDR3 contains 13 residues. Germline V CDR1 and CDR2: LGHDT, YNNKEL (reference sequence). The CDR3 nucleotides are TGTGCCAGCAGCCAAGGGACAGGGAGTGGCTACACCTTC. Translation gives CASSQGTGSGYTF.

This clonotype showed up just a few times. The V gene is TRBV29-1, the J gene TRBJ1-1; D is undetermined. Germline CDR1 SQVTM, CDR2 ANQGSEA. V lost 7 bases and J lost 7, with 10 bases in between. This CDR3 has 10 amino acids. The CDR3 reads CSAKTVEAFF. The DNA of the CDR3 is TGCAGCGCTAAGACGGTTGAAGCTTTCTTT.

This clonotype occurred a few times. This chain uses TRBV7-2 with TRBJ2-7, with D unresolved. The CDR3 covers 15 residues. Germline V gives CDR1 SGHTA, CDR2 FQGNSA. Trimming shortened V by 3 bases and J by 1 base, and 13 bases separated the two germline ends. The CDR3 coding sequence is TGTGCCAGCAGCTTTGATCGGATCGGTTCCTACGAGCAGTACTTC. Translated: CASSFDRIGSYEQYF.

V gene TRBV25-1 combines with J gene TRBJ2-5; either TRBD1 or TRBD2 may supply D (5 bases each). The CDR3 runs to 12 residues. V was pared by 5 bases and J by 6 bases, with 10 bases between. CDR1 is MGHDK and CDR2 is SYGVNS in the germline V gene. In DNA, the CDR3 is TGTGCCAGCAGTCCCCCGGGACAGACCCAGTACTTC. As protein: CASSPPGQTQYF. Filled out from reference TRBV25-1 and TRBJ2-5, the complete variable domain reads EADIYQTPRYLVIGTGKKITLECSQTMGHDKMYWYQQDPGMELHLIHYSYGVNSTEKGDLSSESTVSRIRTEHFPLTLESARPSHTSQYLCASSPPGQTQYFGPGTRLLVL.

This clonotype was observed a few times. V and J are TRBV30 and TRBJ2-1; D is unclear. V was cut by 2 bases and J by 12 bases, with 17 bases left in between. Germline V gives CDR1 GTSNPN, CDR2 SVGIG (reference sequence). The CDR3 is made up of 13 amino acids. The CDR3 sequence: CAWSPDNASGQFF. CDR3 coding DNA: TGTGCCTGGAGTCCCGATAACGCAAGTGGGCAGTTCTTC.

The chain links TRBV7-8 to TRBJ2-5, with unresolved D. V lost 5 bases to trimming and J lost 5 bases, with 15 bases between them. Germline lookup yields CDR1 SGHVS and CDR2 FQNEAQ. The CDR3 consists of 14 residues. As DNA, the CDR3 is TGTGCCAGCAGCCCCCCCGCAGGTCCCGAGACCCAGTACTTC. It translates to CASSPPAGPETQYF.